What follows are 10 T cell receptor beta chains derived from one specimen sequenced in a study of OX40 agonist ivuxolimab in advanced cancers. Libraries were prepared by immunoSEQ multiplex PCR; TCRdb keeps only in-frame clonotypes and omits some of them. The sample lists about 36,000 clones, around 77% occurring once. Sequencing was performed on CD4+ or CD8+ T cells sorted from blood, taken in a trial of the OX40 agonist ivuxolimab. The receptors shown here come from an adult with an advanced solid tumor such as melanoma, head and neck, liver or kidney cancer.

The chain couples TRBV7-2 to TRBJ2-7; TRBD2 agrees at 13 bases. Per the germline V gene, CDR1 is SGHTA and CDR2 is FQGNSA. V gave up 4 bases and J gave up 3 bases; unmatched junction bases: 9. The CDR3 runs 17 residues. The DNA of the CDR3 is TGTGCCAGCAGCTATGGACTAGCGGGGGTGAGACTCTACGAGCAGTACTTC. This codes for CASSYGLAGVRLYEQYF. Combining the CDR3 with reference TRBV7-2 and TRBJ2-7 gives the whole variable domain GAGVSQSPSNKVTEKGKDVELRCDPISGHTALYWYRQSLGQGLEFLIYFQGNSAPDKSGLPSDRFSAERTGGSVSTLTIQRTQQEDSAVYLCASSYGLAGVRLYEQYFGPGTRLTVT.

The V and J genes are TRBV6-6 and TRBJ1-1, with TRBD1 matching over 7 bases. With V trimmed by 2 bases and J by 0 bases, 6 bases remained unmatched. Germline CDR1 reads MNHNY; CDR2 reads SVGAGI (reference sequence). This CDR3 region has 16 residues. The CDR3 DNA reads as TGTGCCAGCAGTTACGGAACAGGGGACATGAACACTGAAGCTTTCTTT. Its protein is CASSYGTGDMNTEAFF.

The rearrangement joins TRBV9 to TRBJ1-1, with D hard to call. This CDR3 is 16 amino acids long. The V end was cut by 4 bases, the J end by 7 bases, with 23 bases between. CDR1 and CDR2 (germline): SGDLS, YYNGEE. CDR3 DNA sequence: TGTGCCAGCAGCTCGGGAACCCACTCCTGGGAAAATGAAGCTTTCTTT. Its translation: CASSSGTHSWENEAFF.

The gene calls are TRBV10-1 and TRBJ1-1; D call uncertain. The V and J ends lost 3 bases and 0 bases respectively, with 8 bases between them. Germline CDR1 reads WNHNN; CDR2 reads SYGVQD (reference sequence). The length of the CDR3 is 14 residues. CDR3 sequence: CASSEGPMNTEAFF. The CDR3 DNA follows: TGCGCCAGCAGTGAAGGTCCCATGAACACTGAAGCTTTCTTT.

J is TRBJ2-3 and V is TRBV9; D might be TRBD2 (5 bases). This CDR3 is 9 amino acids long. Germline V gene sequence: CDR1 SGDLS, CDR2 YYNGEE. Trimming cost V 7 bases and J 14 bases, with 11 bases left between them. This CDR3 is CASGSRPYF. As DNA, the CDR3 is TGTGCCAGCGGGAGCCGCCCGTATTTT.

The V call is TRBV4-1, the J call TRBJ2-2; no clear D. V lost 4 bases to trimming and J lost 7 bases, with 4 bases between them. CDR1 is MGHRA and CDR2 is YSYEKL in the germline V gene. CDR3 size: 11 residues. CDR3 sequence reads: CASSPGGELFF. For the CDR3, the DNA is TGCGCCAGCAGCCCTGGCGGGGAGCTGTTTTTT.

The chain employs TRBV4-3 and TRBJ2-2; 11 bases are shared with TRBD1. The junction had 9 bases not matched to a gene; V was cut back by 4 bases and J by 5 bases. The CDR3 sequence is 17 residues long. CDR1 LGHNA and CDR2 YSLEER come from the germline V gene. This CDR3 is CASSLKGQGAGTGELFF. In DNA, the CDR3 is TGCGCCAGCAGCCTCAAAGGACAGGGGGCAGGGACCGGGGAGCTGTTTTTT.

This chain links TRBV4-1 with TRBJ2-2; 7 bases map to TRBD1. CDR3 length equals 15 residues. Unmatched junction bases numbered 3, after V lost 4 bases and J lost 1 base. Germline V CDR1 and CDR2: MGHRA, YSYEKL. In DNA form, the CDR3 reads TGCGCCAGCAGCCCGGGACAGATGAACACCGGGGAGCTGTTTTTT. This translates into CASSPGQMNTGELFF.

In DNA form, the CDR3 reads TGTGCCAGCAGCCAAGATCCGGGGACGATCCACGAGCAGTACTTC. It translates to CASSQDPGTIHEQYF. This rearrangement joins TRBV4-2 to TRBJ2-7, with D perhaps given as TRBD1 or TRBD2 (5 bases each). The germline gives CDR1 LGHNA, CDR2 YNFKEQ. Deletions cut 0 bases from V and 5 bases from J, with 14 bases between. CDR3 length equals 15 residues.

CDR3 sequence: CSVEGGLAGDAYEQYF. CDR3 in DNA: TGCAGCGTTGAAGGGGGGCTAGCGGGGGACGCCTACGAGCAGTACTTC. The chain combines TRBV29-1 with TRBJ2-7, with 10 bases lining up with TRBD2. The junction had 8 bases not matched to a gene; V was cut back by 1 base and J by 2 bases. Germline-derived CDR1 and CDR2 are SQVTM and ANQGSEA. This CDR3 is built from 16 residues.